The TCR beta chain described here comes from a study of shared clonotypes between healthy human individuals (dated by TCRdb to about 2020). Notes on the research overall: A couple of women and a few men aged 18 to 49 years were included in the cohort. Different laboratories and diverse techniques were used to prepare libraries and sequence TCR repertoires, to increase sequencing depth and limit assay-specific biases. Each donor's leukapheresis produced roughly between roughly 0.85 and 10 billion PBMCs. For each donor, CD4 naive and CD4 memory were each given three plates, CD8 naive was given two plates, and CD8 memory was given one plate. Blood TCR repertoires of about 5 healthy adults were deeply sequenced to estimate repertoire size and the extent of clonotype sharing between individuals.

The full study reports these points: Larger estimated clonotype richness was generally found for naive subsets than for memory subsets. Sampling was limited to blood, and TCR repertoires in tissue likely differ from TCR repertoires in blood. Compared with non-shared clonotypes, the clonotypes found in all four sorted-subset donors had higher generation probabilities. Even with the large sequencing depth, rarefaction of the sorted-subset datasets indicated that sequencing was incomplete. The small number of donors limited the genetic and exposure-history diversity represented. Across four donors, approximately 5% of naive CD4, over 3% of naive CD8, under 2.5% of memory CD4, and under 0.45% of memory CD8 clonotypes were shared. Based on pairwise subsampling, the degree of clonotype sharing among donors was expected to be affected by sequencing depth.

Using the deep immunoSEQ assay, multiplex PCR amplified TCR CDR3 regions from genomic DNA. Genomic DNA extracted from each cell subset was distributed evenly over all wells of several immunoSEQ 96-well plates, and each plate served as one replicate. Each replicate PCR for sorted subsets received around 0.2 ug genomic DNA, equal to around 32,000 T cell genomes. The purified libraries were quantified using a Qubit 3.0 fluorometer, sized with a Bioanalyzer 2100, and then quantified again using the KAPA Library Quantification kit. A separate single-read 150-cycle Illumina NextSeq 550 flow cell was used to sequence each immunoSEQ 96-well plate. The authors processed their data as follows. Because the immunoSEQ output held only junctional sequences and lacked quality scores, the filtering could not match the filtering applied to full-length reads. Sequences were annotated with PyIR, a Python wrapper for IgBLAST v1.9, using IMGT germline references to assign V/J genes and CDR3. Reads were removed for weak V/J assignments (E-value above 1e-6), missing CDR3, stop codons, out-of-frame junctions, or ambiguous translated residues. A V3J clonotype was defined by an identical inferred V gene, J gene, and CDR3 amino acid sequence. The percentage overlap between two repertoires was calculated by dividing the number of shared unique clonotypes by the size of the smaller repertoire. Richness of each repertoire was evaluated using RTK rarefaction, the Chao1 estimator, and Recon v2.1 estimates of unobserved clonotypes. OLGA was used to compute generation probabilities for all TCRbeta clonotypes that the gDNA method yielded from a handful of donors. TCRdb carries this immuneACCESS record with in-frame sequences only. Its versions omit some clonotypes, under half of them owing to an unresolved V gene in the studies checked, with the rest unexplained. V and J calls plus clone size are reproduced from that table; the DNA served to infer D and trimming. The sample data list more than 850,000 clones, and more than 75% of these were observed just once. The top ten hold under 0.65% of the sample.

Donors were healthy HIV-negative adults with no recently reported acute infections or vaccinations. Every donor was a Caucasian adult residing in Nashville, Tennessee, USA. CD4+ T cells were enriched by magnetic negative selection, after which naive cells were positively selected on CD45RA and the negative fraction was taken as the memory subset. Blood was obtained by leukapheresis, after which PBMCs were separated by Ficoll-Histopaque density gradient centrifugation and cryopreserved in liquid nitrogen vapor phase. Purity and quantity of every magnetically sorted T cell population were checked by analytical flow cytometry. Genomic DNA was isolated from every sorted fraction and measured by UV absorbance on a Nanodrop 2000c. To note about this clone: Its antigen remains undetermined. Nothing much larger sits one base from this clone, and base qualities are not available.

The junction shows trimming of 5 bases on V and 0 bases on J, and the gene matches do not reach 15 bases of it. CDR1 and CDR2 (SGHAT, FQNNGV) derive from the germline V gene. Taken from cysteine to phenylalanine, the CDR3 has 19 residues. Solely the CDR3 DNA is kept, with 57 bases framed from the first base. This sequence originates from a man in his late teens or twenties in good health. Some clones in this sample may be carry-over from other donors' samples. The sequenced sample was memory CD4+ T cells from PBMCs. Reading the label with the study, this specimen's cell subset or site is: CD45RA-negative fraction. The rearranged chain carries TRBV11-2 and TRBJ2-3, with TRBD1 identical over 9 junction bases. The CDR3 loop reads CASSPIFRTGVPSTDTQYF. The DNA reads TGTGCCAGCAGCCCGATTTTCAGGACAGGGGTACCTAGCACAGATACGCAGTATTTT.